The T cell receptor (beta chain) under discussion was sequenced for a study of CD8+CD57+ T cells in acquired aplastic anemia. Study-wide background: Sorted CD4+ and CD8+ cells gave a mean 3.2 ug DNA, range about 0.19 to 27.4 ug.

Both TCR beta VDJ combination and CDR3 sequence profiling were carried out. Genomic DNA was the template for this profiling. TCRdb re-called the reads through MiXCR, storing one row per CDR3 protein. The sample contains 260,000 or so distinct CDR3 sequences, approximately 86% of which appear only once. With regard to this clonotype: Its antigen is unidentified. The junction shows a germline mismatch at one end, possibly a read error.

The CDR3 totals 14 residues. Germline values: CDR1 SGDLS, CDR2 YYNGEE. Findings and caveats of the study: Twenty-nine was the count of CD8+ CDR3 sequences that patients shared with controls.

By flow cytometry, patients selected for sequencing had shown an expansion of CD8+CD57+ cells. V gene TRBV9 combines with J gene TRBJ2-3; D is possibly TRBD1 (7 bases). The receptor was isolated from a human donor with aplastic anemia. Sequencing was carried out using sorted CD4+, CD8+, or CD8+CD57+ T cells (not recorded which) from PBMCs. The CDR3 DNA follows: TGTGCCAGCAGCGGAGGAGGGGGCAATTCACCCCTCCATTTT. This encodes CASSGGGGNSPLHF.